Detailed here is one T cell receptor (beta chain). The data were produced by immunoSEQ multiplex PCR, yet TCRdb's version contains in-frame clones alone and is incomplete. The sample lists tens of thousands of clones; roughly 94% were seen once. This entry comes from a study of technical replicates of blood from a handful of donors. The specimen was T cells isolated from PBMCs. This TCR was sampled from a human donor in good health.

The DNA of the CDR3 is TGTGCCAGCAGTTTTAAAAACAGGGGACGGGGCTACGAGCAGTACTTC. This sequence encodes CASSFKNRGRGYEQYF. This chain connects TRBV27 to TRBJ2-7; TRBD1 aligns across 7 bases. CDR1 and CDR2 from the germline V gene are MNHEY and SMNVEV (reference sequence). Germline trimming cut 3 bases from V and 3 bases from J; bases unmatched to any gene: 11. CDR3 length equals 16 residues.